This TCR beta chain was identified in a study of blood T cell repertoires in COVID-19. As for the study in general: Researchers got acute and convalescent COVID-19 samples from the United States, Italy and Spain. Sources were T cells, B-cell-depleted T cells, or PBMCs; the material itself was cDNA or gDNA.

The CDR3 spans 13 residues. Germline CDR1 SGHKS, CDR2 YYEKEE (reference sequence). Trimming took 4 bases from V and 5 from J; bases not matched to a gene: 5. Methods used by the authors: For nucleated cells, counts were estimated from reference gene primer amplification. The repertoire was sequenced with immunoSEQ multiplex PCR; TCRdb's copy has only in-frame clones and lacks some. The V and J calls and the clone size are those of that table, but D and trimming were determined from the DNA. The data contain under 200,000 clones, under 90% of them singletons. The sequenced sample consisted of peripheral blood. The origin of this receptor is a man aged 30 to 39 with active or convalescent COVID-19. V usage is TRBV5-5 and J usage is TRBJ2-7, with 8 positions matching TRBD1. CDR3 region: CASSRTGYDEQYF. CDR3 DNA: TGTGCCAGCAGCCGGACAGGGTACGACGAGCAGTACTTC.